These T cell receptor beta chains were read from a single sample in a study of response to subunit inactivated influenza vaccine. MiXCR, run by TCRdb on the RT-PCR reads, gives a single entry per CDR3 protein. In the table there are under 850,000 distinct CDR3 sequences, less than 20% of which are singletons. Specimen: PBMCs from blood, collected less than 6 days after vaccination. The receptors were sampled from a man aged 50-60 years who received an inactivated influenza vaccine. The CDR3 runs from the conserved cysteine through the conserved F or W. The D gene is left open where the match is weak. Clone size, where shown, is once, few, many, or a class for clones that have expanded.

D	V	J	size	DNA	CDR3
NA	TRBV6-1	TRBJ1-6	NA	TGTGCCAGCAGTGGAGATCGCAGGACGGGTTTCAATTCACCCCTCCACTTT	CASSGDRRTGFNSPLHF
TRBD2	TRBV20-1	TRBJ2-7	NA	TGCAGTGCTAGTCGGCCTAGCGGGGGGATCAACTCCTACGAGCAGTACTTC	CSASRPSGGINSYEQYF
NA	TRBV6-5	TRBJ2-3	few	TGTGCCAGCAGGGCTCAGGGTCTCACGCAGTATTTT	CASRAQGLTQYF
NA	TRBV20-1	TRBJ2-5	few	TGCAGTGCTATGGGTCTAGCCCTAGAGACCCAGTACTTC	CSAMGLALETQYF
TRBD1	TRBV4-2	TRBJ2-7	NA	TGTGCCAGCAGCCAAAGACAGGGGGCATCGTACGAGCAGTACTTC	CASSQRQGASYEQYF
NA	TRBV6-1	TRBJ2-1	many	TGTGCCAGCAGACTAACGCCACAGGGAGACGTCAATGAGCAGTTCTTC	CASRLTPQGDVNEQFF
NA	TRBV4-1	TRBJ1-3	few	TGCGCCAGCAGCCAGGACGGGGTGGCAACGGACACCATATATTTT	CASSQDGVATDTIYF
TRBD2	TRBV15	TRBJ2-5	few	TGTGCCACCAGCAGGACTACGGGACTAGTATTCGAGACCCAGTACTTC	CATSRTTGLVFETQYF
NA	TRBV10-3	TRBJ2-3	few	TGTGCCATCAGTCTCCGAGTCGAAGATACGCAGTATTTT	CAISLRVEDTQYF
NA	TRBV3-1	TRBJ1-1	few	TGTGCCAGCAGCCAAGATGCGATTAGAACAGGGAAAGCTTTCTTT	CASSQDAIRTGKAFF
TRBD1	TRBV4-3	TRBJ1-2	NA	TGCGCCAGCAGCCAGGTGCAGGGGGCGCAAGACTATGGCTACACCTTC	CASSQVQGAQDYGYTF
TRBD1	TRBV9	TRBJ2-2	NA	TGTGCCAGCAGCCCATGGACAGGCGCCGGGGAGCTGTTTTTT	CASSPWTGAGELFF
NA	TRBV7-9	TRBJ2-5	NA	TGTGCCAGCAGCCCCATTTCGCTCGGGGCTGAGACCCAGTACTTC	CASSPISLGAETQYF
NA	TRBV18	TRBJ1-2	NA	TGTGCCAGCTCATCCTGGCCGGACACTTATGGCTACACCTTC	CASSSWPDTYGYTF
NA	TRBV5-1	TRBJ2-7	few	TGCGCCAGCAGCGACCTAGCAGTCTCATACGAGCAGTACTTC	CASSDLAVSYEQYF
TRBD2	TRBV5-1	TRBJ2-4	NA	TGCGCCAGCAGCTTGCCGGGACTAGCGGACGCCAAAAACATTCAGTACTTC	CASSLPGLADAKNIQYF
TRBD1	TRBV12-3/TRBV12-4	TRBJ1-1	few	TGTGCCAGCAGGGCTACAGGGGAGAACACTGAAGCTTTCTTT	CASRATGENTEAFF
TRBD2	TRBV9	TRBJ2-5	few	TGTGCCAGCAGCATCGGACTAGCGGAAGAGACCCAGTACTTC	CASSIGLAEETQYF
NA	TRBV7-9	TRBJ2-2	few	TGTGCCAGCAGTCCCCCAAGCGGGTTTACCGGGGAGCTGTTTTTT	CASSPPSGFTGELFF
NA	TRBV29-1	TRBJ2-7	many	TGCAGCGTTGAATCCGGGTTGACCTACGAGCAGTACTTC	CSVESGLTYEQYF
NA	TRBV10-3	TRBJ2-2	few	TGTGCCATCAGTGATTCTTCCACCGGGGAGCTGTTTTTT	CAISDSSTGELFF
TRBD2	TRBV7-8	TRBJ2-3	NA	TGTGCCAGCAGCCGGGGGGGATCTTACACAGATACGCAGTATTTT	CASSRGGSYTDTQYF
NA	TRBV10-3	TRBJ2-4	NA	TGTGCCATCAGTGAGGCAGGGATATCCATTCAGTACTTC	CAISEAGISIQYF
TRBD2	TRBV20-1	TRBJ2-5	few	TGCAGTGCTAGAGATGTAAAGACTAGCGGGAGGGCCGGAGAGACCCAGTACTTC	CSARDVKTSGRAGETQYF
TRBD1	TRBV11-3	TRBJ2-2	NA	TGTGCCAGCAGCGAGACAGGGATGAGCACCGGGGAGCTGTTTTTT	CASSETGMSTGELFF
NA	TRBV2	TRBJ2-3	few	TGTGCCAGCAGTGAAGTAGATACGCAGTATTTT	CASSEVDTQYF
TRBD2	TRBV24-1	TRBJ2-1	NA	TGTGCCACCAGTGACTCCGTCCGAGTTGGACTAGCGGGAGACAATGAGCAGTTCTTC	CATSDSVRVGLAGDNEQFF
TRBD2	TRBV6-5	TRBJ2-5	NA	TGTGCCAGCAGTTACTCTCGGACTAGCGGGACGATATCTCAAGAGACCCAGTACTTC	CASSYSRTSGTISQETQYF
NA	TRBV28	TRBJ1-4	NA	TGTGCCAGCAGGCCCCCAGCAGGGCAAGACGAGAAACTGTTTTTT	CASRPPAGQDEKLFF
NA	TRBV12-3/TRBV12-4	TRBJ2-3	many	TGTGCCAGCAGCTCCCGGGGTACGCAGTATTTT	CASSSRGTQYF
NA	TRBV12-3/TRBV12-4	TRBJ1-5	NA	TGTGCCAGCAGCTGGGACGTCAATCAGCCCCAGCCTTTT	CASSWDVNQPQPF
TRBD1	TRBV3-1	TRBJ2-1	few	TGTGCCAGCAGTCCCTGGGCAGGGGGCTATGAGCAGTTCTTC	CASSPWAGGYEQFF
NA	TRBV10-2	TRBJ2-4	many	TGCGCCAGCAGGACGGTGAAGGGAGTTCAGTACTTC	CASRTVKGVQYF
NA	TRBV5-6	TRBJ2-5	few	TGTGCCAGCAGTCAGCCTCGACGGGAGACCCAGTACTTC	CASSQPRRETQYF
TRBD2	TRBV15	TRBJ2-3	NA	TGTGCCACCCTACGGACTAGCGGGGGGAAGAGTGGTACGCAGTATTTT	CATLRTSGGKSGTQYF
TRBD1	TRBV14	TRBJ1-6	NA	TGTGCCAGCAGGCCAACAGGGGGTGAGGCACCCCTCCACTTT	CASRPTGGEAPLHF
NA	TRBV3-1	TRBJ1-1	few	TGTGCCAGCAGCCCTCTACCAGGCACTGAAGCTTTCTTT	CASSPLPGTEAFF
TRBD1	TRBV5-4	TRBJ2-7	few	TGTGCCAGCAGGAGGACAGGGGATTTGGAGCAGTACTTC	CASRRTGDLEQYF
NA	TRBV12-3/TRBV12-4	TRBJ2-2	few	TGTGCCAGCAGTTACGAGGTGGGGTCGAACACCGGGGAGCTGTTTTTT	CASSYEVGSNTGELFF
NA	TRBV7-2	TRBJ2-1	NA	TGTGCCAGCAGCTTACTTAGCGAGCGATCCTTC	CASSLLSERSF
TRBD1	TRBV20-1	TRBJ2-5	NA	TGCAGTGCTAGAGAGGGACAGGGAATGGGGCAAGAGACCCAGTACTTC	CSAREGQGMGQETQYF
NA	TRBV12-3/TRBV12-4	TRBJ1-5	NA	TGTGCCAGCAGTTATTTGGGGGCGAGCAATCAGCCCCAGCATTTT	CASSYLGASNQPQHF